The 18 T cell receptor beta chains below come from one sample, sequenced in a study of blood T cell repertoires in COVID-19. TCRdb keeps only in-frame clones here, not all; method: immunoSEQ multiplex PCR. The sample includes approximately 76,000 clones, roughly nine tenths seen only once; the top ten take over 15%. The sequenced material came from peripheral blood. These receptors were obtained from a man older than 75 in a cohort sampled during active COVID-19.

The chain carries TRBV5-1 and TRBJ2-2, with TRBD1 matching 9 bases. Germline CDR1 is SGHRS and CDR2 is YFSETQ. Unmatched junction bases numbered 7, after V lost 0 bases and J lost 4 bases. This CDR3 comprises 17 residues. The CDR3 nucleotides are TGCGCCAGCAGCTTGGGGACAGGGGATGGGGCCACCGGGGAGCTGTTTTTT. Protein: CASSLGTGDGATGELFF.

The chain is built from TRBV5-5 and TRBJ1-1, with D perhaps TRBD1 (6 bases). CDR1 and CDR2 (germline): SGHKS, YYEKEE (reference sequence). This CDR3 is 17 amino acids long. The germline V and J ends were trimmed by 1 base and 5 bases, with 21 bases remaining between them. CDR3 sequence reads: CASSLQLWAGVGTEAFF. CDR3 bases: TGTGCCAGCAGCTTGCAGTTGTGGGCAGGGGTGGGTACTGAAGCTTTCTTT.

The J gene is TRBJ1-1, the V gene TRBV10-1; the match to TRBD1 covers 9 bases. In germline, CDR1 is WNHNN, CDR2 SYGVQD (reference sequence). This CDR3 comprises 14 residues. V lost 3 bases, J lost 3 bases, and 2 bases stayed unmatched. The CDR3: CASSEDRGYTEAFF. As DNA, the CDR3 is TGCGCCAGCAGTGAAGACAGGGGGTACACTGAAGCTTTCTTT.

V is TRBV7-2 and J is TRBJ2-2; 9 bases map to TRBD2. The germline V gene has CDR1 SGHTA and CDR2 FQGNSA. J was trimmed by 9 bases and V by 5 bases; bases with no gene match: 4. The CDR3 has 13 residues. The CDR3 region is CASSPSGGRELFF. The CDR3 DNA reads TGTGCCAGCAGCCCCAGCGGGGGGCGGGAGCTGTTTTTT.

The chain combines TRBV12-3 or TRBV12-4 with TRBJ1-2; 10 bases agree with TRBD1. The V gene end was trimmed by 6 bases and the J gene end by 7 bases; junction bases not matched to a gene: 5. The CDR3 loop spans 13 amino acids. The chain's CDR3 is CASRRQGAPGYTF. The DNA of the CDR3 is TGTGCCAGCAGGAGACAGGGGGCGCCTGGCTACACCTTC.

This clone came up a few times. This sequence joins TRBV4-2 and TRBJ2-7; D call uncertain. Trimming stripped 3 bases from V and 1 base from J, with 7 bases between. The CDR3 spans 13 residues. From germline, CDR1 is LGHNA and CDR2 YNFKEQ. The CDR3 DNA sequence: TGTGCCAGCAGCCACGCGGTTTCCTACGAGCAGTACTTC. Amino acids: CASSHAVSYEQYF.

This clone was detected only a few times. The V and J genes are TRBV5-1 and TRBJ2-1; 10 bases match TRBD2. Looked up from germline, CDR1 is SGHRS and CDR2 is YFSETQ. Trimming at V came to 0 bases and at J to 7 bases, leaving 7 bases not matched to a gene. The CDR3 loop spans 16 amino acids. Here the CDR3 DNA reads TGCGCCAGCAGCTTGGGTCCCGCTAGCGGGGGTAATGAGCAGTTCTTC. Protein product: CASSLGPASGGNEQFF.

The rearrangement links TRBV15 to TRBJ1-2; no definite D call. V shed 3 bases and J shed 8 bases, with 16 bases lying between them. The germline CDR1 and CDR2 sequences are LNHNV and YYDKDF (reference sequence). CDR3 length: 14 amino acids. The CDR3 is CATSRAEGGRGYTF. The CDR3 DNA follows: TGTGCCACCAGCAGGGCGGAGGGAGGCAGGGGCTACACCTTC.

The rearrangement uses TRBV2 and TRBJ2-1, with a tentative D call TRBD1 (6 bases). The CDR3 runs to 14 residues. Trimming took 7 bases from V and 4 from J, leaving 14 bases between them. Germline-derived CDR1 and CDR2 are SNHLY and FYNNEI. The CDR3 loop is CASTQLDRYNEQFF. In nucleotides, the CDR3 is TGTGCCAGCACCCAACTGGACAGATACAATGAGCAGTTCTTC.

This clone appeared many times. DNA of the CDR3: TGCAGCGTTTACGAGACTGACTACTATGGCTACACCTTC. Protein: CSVYETDYYGYTF. The chain has TRBV29-1 and TRBJ1-2; D is unresolved. The CDR3 is made up of 13 amino acids. Trimming stripped 5 bases from V and 3 bases from J, with 13 bases between. Germline CDR1 reads SQVTM; CDR2 reads ANQGSEA.

V gene TRBV29-1 combines with J gene TRBJ1-5; possible D gene TRBD1, 5 bases. The V end lost 7 bases, the J end lost 0 bases, and 13 bases lay between the germline ends. From germline, CDR1 is SQVTM and CDR2 ANQGSEA. There are 14 residues in the CDR3. The DNA of the CDR3 is TGCAGCGCCGGGGGGACCGATAGCAATCAGCCCCAGCATTTT. It translates to CSAGGTDSNQPQHF. The variable domain in full, with the rest retrieved from reference TRBV29-1 and TRBJ1-5, is SAVISQKPSRDICQRGTSLTIQCQVDSQVTMMFWYRQQPGQSLTLIATANQGSEATYESGFVIDKFPISRPNLTFSTLTVSNMSPEDSSIYLCSAGGTDSNQPQHFGDGTRLSIL.

The chain has TRBV5-5 and TRBJ1-1; maybe TRBD1 (5 bases). Trimming removed 0 bases from V and 8 bases from J, with 8 bases in between. The CDR3 extends over 12 amino acids. Germline V gene lookup returns CDR1 SGHKS and CDR2 YYEKEE (reference sequence). CDR3 region: CASSLVGGEAFF. CDR3 DNA: TGTGCCAGCAGCTTGGTTGGGGGGGAAGCTTTCTTT.

This rearrangement joins TRBV4-3 to TRBJ1-5; D not certain. CDR1 LGHNA and CDR2 YSLEER come from the germline V gene. The germline V and J ends were trimmed by 4 bases and 7 bases, with 11 bases remaining between them. The CDR3 loop spans 13 amino acids. The CDR3 nucleotides are TGCGCCAGCAGCCCCGTTGTGGGCCAGCCCCAGCATTTT. It yields the protein CASSPVVGQPQHF.

The CDR3 nucleotides are TGTGCCACCAGTGATCCCGGACAGGGCCGGGGCAATGAGCAGTTCTTC. It yields the protein CATSDPGQGRGNEQFF. V and J are TRBV24-1 and TRBJ2-1; 8 nucleotides match TRBD1. The CDR3 is 16 residues long. CDR1 and CDR2 from the germline V gene are KGHDR and SFDVKD. The V segment lost 3 bases and the J segment 6 bases; nucleotides outside the gene matches: 9.

The chain is built from TRBV24-1 and TRBJ1-2; the D is unclear. Looked up from germline, CDR1 is KGHDR and CDR2 is SFDVKD. V was cut by 8 bases and J by 6 bases, with 12 bases left in between. The CDR3 spans 12 residues. CDR3 loop: CATTDLVDGYTF. In nucleotides, the CDR3 is TGTGCCACCACCGATTTGGTCGATGGCTACACCTTC.

The V gene is TRBV3-1 (or the pseudogene TRBV3-2), the J gene TRBJ2-1, with 10 bases aligning to TRBD1. Germline lookup yields CDR1 LGHDT and CDR2 YNNKEL (reference sequence). The CDR3 is 16 residues long. V was pared by 3 bases and J by 9 bases, with 11 bases of the junction left unmatched. CDR3 in DNA: TGTGCCAGCAGCCAGGCTGGACAGGGGGTGGTTGGTGAGCAGTTCTTC. Amino acid sequence: CASSQAGQGVVGEQFF.

J is TRBJ1-1 and V is TRBV6-5; D might be TRBD1 (5 bases). Trimming shortened V by 4 bases and J by 3 bases, and 12 bases separated the two germline ends. CDR3 length: 14 residues. Germline V gives CDR1 MNHEY, CDR2 SVGAGI. CDR3 residues: CASSSQGGDTEAFF. Here the CDR3 DNA reads TGTGCCAGCAGTTCGCAGGGAGGGGACACTGAAGCTTTCTTT.

The chain links TRBV3-1 (or the pseudogene TRBV3-2) to TRBJ2-1; D uncertain. Trimming took off 2 bases at V and 0 bases at J, with 11 bases between the two ends. CDR1 LGHDT and CDR2 YNNKEL come from the germline V gene (reference sequence). CDR3 length: 16 amino acids. CDR3 sequence reads: CASSQLVIASYNEQFF. The DNA for the CDR3 is TGTGCCAGCAGCCAACTAGTGATAGCCTCCTACAATGAGCAGTTCTTC.